This T cell receptor beta chain was retrieved from a study of blood T cell repertoires in COVID-19. About the research overall: Researchers got acute and convalescent COVID-19 samples from the United States, Italy and Spain. The cDNA or gDNA used as material had been derived from T cells, B-cell-depleted T cells, or PBMCs.

The germline V gene encodes CDR1 MNHEY and CDR2 SVGAGI. CDR3 size: 12 residues. The germline V and J ends were trimmed by 5 bases and 2 bases, with 7 bases remaining between them. As handled by the study authors: Amplification from reference gene primers served as the basis for estimated nucleated cell counts. Libraries were prepared by immunoSEQ multiplex PCR; TCRdb keeps only in-frame clonotypes and omits some of them. D and trimming were read from the DNA, whereas the V and J calls and clone size are those reported in that table. The table lists more than 70,000 clones, around three quarters of them singletons, with 9% to 12% in the top ten.

This clonotype was obtained from a woman between 65 and 79 years old with acute or convalescent COVID-19. The chain carries TRBV6-5 and TRBJ2-7; D gene ambiguous. Sample: peripheral blood. The CDR3 nucleotides are TGTGCCAGCAGTCCGGGTCCCTACGAGCAGTACTTC. Translating it yields CASSPGPYEQYF.